A single T cell receptor (beta chain) is shown here with its context. Its antigen remains unknown. The data originate from a study of blood T cells in healthy people across ages. The use of a sample-barcoded 5' primer and a J-beta primer mix characterized a second PCR of roughly 7 to 12 cycles. TCRdb re-called the 5' RACE reads with MiXCR, one entry per CDR3 protein. This table has over a million distinct CDR3 sequences, 42% appearing once. The CDR3 runs 19 residues. The germline V gene has CDR1 MNHNS and CDR2 SASEGT. V gave up 3 bases and J gave up 3 bases, with 21 bases separating them. Study-level points and caveats: Aged donors had fewer naive CD4+ cells and lower diversity than long-lived donors. In the absence of known donor CMV status, changes in expanded clonotypes were possibly confounded.

V and J are TRBV6-1 and TRBJ2-6, with D perhaps assigned TRBD1 or TRBD2 (5 bases each). This sequence was found in a woman aged 18-30 years in good health. Specimen: blood. CDR3 region: CASSDVSGTAVYGANVLTF. The CDR3 nucleotides are TGTGCCAGCAGTGACGTCTCCGGGACGGCCGTTTATGGGGCCAACGTCCTGACTTTC.